The 9 T cell receptor beta chains in this list originate from one sample, sequenced in a study of memory CD4+ T cells and cytomegalovirus serostatus. Single viable CD3+CD4+CD8-CD45RO+ cells were sorted as the memory CD4+ T cells. Method: immunoSEQ multiplex PCR; TCRdb's copy keeps in-frame clones and lacks some. This sample has 55,000 to 65,000 clones, with 82% found just once. The sequencing input was memory CD4+ T cells from blood. Receptors originate from an adult in good health and CMV-seronegative.

V and J are TRBV19 and TRBJ1-1; TRBD1 might be the D (6 bases). The CDR3 contains 15 residues. Between the trimmed V and J ends, which lost 6 bases and 1 base, there was a span of 15 bases. Per germline, CDR1 LNHDA and CDR2 SQIVND (reference sequence). Here the CDR3 DNA reads TGTGCCAGTAGAGGGGGGCAGTCCGGGAACACTGAAGCTTTCTTT. As protein: CASRGGQSGNTEAFF.

The V and J genes are TRBV18 and TRBJ2-7; possible D gene TRBD1, 6 bases. The germline V gene has CDR1 KGHSH and CDR2 LQKENI. V lost 2 bases, J lost 6 bases, and 17 bases lay in between. The CDR3 totals 15 residues. CDR3 in DNA: TGTGCCAGCTCACCAAACCGGGCAGGGGCTGGCGAGCAGTACTTC. Amino acids: CASSPNRAGAGEQYF.

This chain links TRBV20-1 with TRBJ1-2; D is ambiguous. This CDR3 is 11 amino acids long. Germline lookup yields CDR1 DFQATT and CDR2 SNEGSKA (reference sequence). The V end was cut by 5 bases, the J end by 8 bases, with 12 bases between. CDR3 region: CSAAGDSGYTF. The CDR3 coding sequence is TGCAGTGCTGCAGGTGATAGCGGCTACACCTTC.

The chain combines TRBV6-5 with TRBJ1-6, with D tentatively TRBD1 (5 bases). V lost 6 bases to trimming and J lost 12 bases, with 18 bases between them. CDR1 is MNHEY and CDR2 is SVGAGI in the germline V gene. The CDR3 runs 14 residues. CDR3 residues: CASSPGTDSRPLHF. The DNA for the CDR3 is TGTGCCAGCAGCCCCGGGACGGATTCTAGACCCCTCCACTTT.

The chain couples TRBV5-1 to TRBJ1-2, with no clear D. V was trimmed by 0 bases and J by 0 bases, leaving 9 bases between them. Germline assignment: CDR1 SGHRS and CDR2 YFSETQ. The CDR3 has 15 amino acids. As DNA, the CDR3 is TGCGCCAGCAGCTTGGGGCCACCGTCTAACTATGGCTACACCTTC. This translates into CASSLGPPSNYGYTF.

The chain employs TRBV5-6 and TRBJ1-5; no firm D call. Germline assignment: CDR1 SGHDT and CDR2 YYEEEE. This CDR3 contains 17 residues. V was pared by 4 bases and J by 2 bases, with 19 bases between. Here the CDR3 reads CASSRLLRPEGNQPQHF. The CDR3 nucleotides are TGTGCCAGCAGCCGACTTTTAAGACCAGAAGGCAATCAGCCCCAGCATTTT.

The chain couples TRBV21-1 to TRBJ2-7; TRBD1, the table's D call, was not compared with the DNA. TRBV21-1 is noted as a pseudogene. The CDR3 has 15 amino acids. CDR3 amino acids: CASSKVGTSSYEQYF. As DNA, the CDR3 is TGTGCCAGCAGCAAGGTCGGGACATCTAGCTACGAGCAGTACTTC.

The genes are TRBV7-2 and TRBJ2-1; D unresolved. The CDR3 extends over 14 amino acids. CDR1 and CDR2 (germline): SGHTA, FQGNSA. Trimming took off 5 bases at V and 8 bases at J, with 16 bases between the two ends. The CDR3 DNA reads TGTGCCAGCAGCCTCTCATGGGTTGGGGATGAGCAGTTCTTC. This sequence encodes CASSLSWVGDEQFF.

In its sample, this clone was seen a few times. The J gene is TRBJ1-1, the V gene TRBV5-1, with TRBD1 identical over 10 bases. After removal of 4 bases from V and 1 base from J, the junction contained 7 bases not matched to a gene. The CDR3 has 16 amino acids. Germline V lookup: CDR1 SGHRS, CDR2 YFSETQ. CDR3 DNA sequence: TGCGCCAGCAGCGTGGGACAGGGGATAGGGAACACTGAAGCTTTCTTT. This translates into CASSVGQGIGNTEAFF.